This TCR beta chain was retrieved from a study of technical replicates of blood from four donors. V shed 1 base and J 3 bases; nucleotides not matched to a gene: 0. This CDR3 has 14 amino acids. Germline values: CDR1 MNHNS, CDR2 SASEGT. Sequencing was performed with immunoSEQ multiplex PCR; in TCRdb, only in-frame clones are kept and a portion is missing. The sample includes 75,000 to 95,000 clones, around 94% seen only once; the top ten take 0.3% to 0.45%. Sequencing was carried out using T cells isolated from PBMCs. The chain carries TRBV6-1 and TRBJ2-5, with 9 bases lining up with TRBD2. The clonotype originates from a human donor in good health. The CDR3 sequence: CASSEGLAEETQYF. The CDR3 DNA reads TGTGCCAGCAGTGAAGGACTAGCGGAAGAGACCCAGTACTTC.